Listed below are T cell receptor beta chains from one sample, sequenced in a study of OX40 agonist ivuxolimab in advanced cancers. Produced via immunoSEQ multiplex PCR; TCRdb's table is partial and in-frame only. The repertoire holds approximately 80,000 clones, with about 91% as singletons. The material sequenced was CD4+ or CD8+ T cells sorted from blood, taken in a trial of the OX40 agonist ivuxolimab. Receptors originate from an adult with an advanced solid tumor such as melanoma, head and neck, liver or kidney cancer. Each CDR3 is given with its conserved first and last residue. The D gene is left open where the match is weak. Rows give clone size only sometimes, using once, few, many, or a class for an expanded clone.

TRBJ1-6 | . | . | TRBV6-1 | TGTGCCAGCAGTGACCGGAAATCGAATTCACCCCTCCACTTT | CASSDRKSNSPLHF
TRBJ2-1 | TRBD2 | . | TRBV9 | TGTGCCAGCAGCCCTTCAACCCCCCTAAAGGCCGGGAGGGCGGGGAATGAGCAGTTCTTC | CASSPSTPLKAGRAGNEQFF
TRBJ2-7 | TRBD1 | . | TRBV18 | TGTGCCAGCTCACCCGGGACAGGCGGCTCCTACGAGCAGTACTTC | CASSPGTGGSYEQYF
TRBJ2-7 | . | . | TRBV14 | TGTGCCAGCAGCCAAGGGGGCAGGGAGCAGTACTTC | CASSQGGREQYF
TRBJ2-7 | TRBD1 | . | TRBV11-2 | TGTGCCAGCAGCTTTGGGACAGGGTTTATCTACGAGCAGTACTTC | CASSFGTGFIYEQYF
TRBJ1-1 | TRBD1 | . | TRBV5-1 | TGCGCCAGCAGCTCAGGAACAGGGGGCACTGAAGCTTTCTTT | CASSSGTGGTEAFF
TRBJ1-2 | . | few | TRBV28 | TGTGCCAGCAGTTCGGACAGAACTGGCTACACCTTC | CASSSDRTGYTF
TRBJ1-4 | TRBD1 | . | TRBV5-1 | TGCGCCAGCAGCTTGGGACAGGGGGACGAAAAACTGTTTTTT | CASSLGQGDEKLFF
TRBJ2-7 | . | . | TRBV27 | TGTGCCAGCAGTCCCGTAGGGATGCTAAGCGAGCAGTACTTC | CASSPVGMLSEQYF
TRBJ2-1 | . | . | TRBV2 | TGTGCCAGCAGTGGGGGACTTTCGCGGGGCCGGTACAATGAGCAGTTCTTC | CASSGGLSRGRYNEQFF
TRBJ2-7 | TRBD1 | . | TRBV6-5 | TGTGCCAGCAGTTACACCAGGGGGAGCGAGCAGTACTTC | CASSYTRGSEQYF
TRBJ2-1 | . | once | TRBV9 | TGTGCCAGCACGGCGGGGAACTACAATGAGCAGTTCTTC | CASTAGNYNEQFF
TRBJ1-1 | . | . | TRBV28 | TGTGCCAGCAGTTTCGGGCGGAGAGCTTTCTTT | CASSFGRRAFF
TRBJ2-1 | . | . | TRBV11-3 | TGTGCCAGCAGCTTAGGCTACAATGAGCAGTTCTTC | CASSLGYNEQFF
TRBJ2-1 | TRBD2 | . | TRBV6-4 | TGTGCCAGCAGTGGGGGACTAGCGGGAGGTAACGAGCAGTTCTTC | CASSGGLAGGNEQFF
TRBJ1-1 | . | few | TRBV20-1 | TGCAGTTCCACGGAGGCGGAAGCTTTCTTT | CSSTEAEAFF
TRBJ2-1 | . | once | TRBV15 | TGTGCCACCAGCGCAAATCTAGTTCCCTACAATGAGCAGTTCTTC | CATSANLVPYNEQFF
TRBJ2-1 | TRBD1 | . | TRBV10-3 | TGTGCCATAAAGGGGGCCAGGGAAGCCTACAATGAGCAGTTCTTC | CAIKGAREAYNEQFF
TRBJ2-7 | . | few | TRBV19 | TGTGCCAGTAGTTCCACTTTCGACGAGCAGTACTTC | CASSSTFDEQYF
TRBJ2-7 | TRBD1 | . | TRBV5-1 | TGCGCCAGCAGCTTGGCGGGACAGGGTGGGCACGAGCAGTACTTC | CASSLAGQGGHEQYF
TRBJ1-6 | . | . | TRBV11-2 | TGTGCCAGCAGCCGCAACAGGGAGTTTAGGTCACCCCTCCACTTT | CASSRNREFRSPLHF
TRBJ2-2 | TRBD2 | . | TRBV28 | TGTGCCAGCAGTCTAGCGGGAGCCACCGGGGAGCTGTTTTTT | CASSLAGATGELFF
TRBJ2-1 | . | . | TRBV5-1 | TGCGCCAGCAGCTTGGACGGGGCGACCTACAATGAGCAGTTCTTC | CASSLDGATYNEQFF
TRBJ2-3 | . | . | TRBV30 | TGTGCCTGGAGTGACACAGATACGCAGTATTTT | CAWSDTDTQYF
TRBJ1-5 | . | . | TRBV12-5 | TGTGCTAGTGGTCCAACATCCTGGGGAAATCAGCCCCAGCATTTT | CASGPTSWGNQPQHF
TRBJ2-1 | . | . | TRBV7-3 | TGTGCCAGCAGCTTAATTGCTTTGGGACGCGGGGGCGATGAGCAGTTCTTC | CASSLIALGRGGDEQFF
TRBJ2-5 | . | . | TRBV4-2 | TGTGCCAGCAGCCAAGGGGTCGGCGGGACGGGGGAGACCCAGTACTTC | CASSQGVGGTGETQYF
TRBJ1-5 | . | . | TRBV4-1 | TGCGCCAGCAGCCCATTCTGGGCTAGCAATCAGCCCCAGCATTTT | CASSPFWASNQPQHF
TRBJ1-1 | TRBD1 | . | TRBV5-1 | TGCGCCAGCAGCCCACAGGGGTGGGGCACTGAAGCTTTCTTT | CASSPQGWGTEAFF
TRBJ2-7 | . | . | TRBV2 | TGTGCCAGCAGCCTCAGGGCCTACGAGCAGTACTTC | CASSLRAYEQYF
TRBJ2-7 | TRBD1 | . | TRBV18 | TGTGCCAGCTCAAACAGGGGGTCCTACGAGCAGTACTTC | CASSNRGSYEQYF
TRBJ1-1 | TRBD1 | few | TRBV2 | TGTGCCAGCAGTGACAGGGGGACTGAAGCTTTCTTT | CASSDRGTEAFF
TRBJ2-1 | TRBD2 | . | TRBV7-9 | TGTGCCAGCAGCTCCCTAGGGACTAGCGGGATGCATGAGCAGTTCTTC | CASSSLGTSGMHEQFF
TRBJ2-7 | . | . | TRBV29-1 | TGCAGCGTACGCTACCCCCGTGGGGGCGGAGGGGACGAGCAGTACTTC | CSVRYPRGGGGDEQYF
TRBJ1-2 | . | . | TRBV5-1 | TGCGCCAGCAGCCGGGATCTGGCCGGAGAACTACGCTACACCTTC | CASSRDLAGELRYTF
TRBJ2-7 | TRBD2 | . | TRBV6-1 | TGTGCCAGCGGGAGGACTAGCGGGGTCTACGAGCAGTACTTC | CASGRTSGVYEQYF
TRBJ2-3 | . | . | TRBV5-1 | TGCGCCAGCAGCTTCGTTGAGAGCTGGGGGGGCACAGATACGCAGTATTTT | CASSFVESWGGTDTQYF
TRBJ2-1 | TRBD2 | . | TRBV5-1 | TGCGCCAGCAGCCCGACTAGCGGGTACTACAATGAGCAGTTCTTC | CASSPTSGYYNEQFF
TRBJ2-7 | . | once | TRBV28 | TGTGCCAGCAGTTTATTTTGGGACTCCTACGAGCAGTACTTC | CASSLFWDSYEQYF
TRBJ2-1 | . | . | TRBV30 | TGTGCCTACCAGGGGGTCGGGGGCAATGAGCAGTTCTTC | CAYQGVGGNEQFF
TRBJ2-1 | . | . | TRBV7-9 | TGTGCCAGCAGCCCTATAACCGGCTATGAGCAGTTCTTC | CASSPITGYEQFF
TRBJ2-7 | TRBD2 | . | TRBV28 | TGTGCCAGCAGTTCGACTAGCGAGAACTACGAGCAGTACTTC | CASSSTSENYEQYF
TRBJ2-7 | . | . | TRBV15 | TGTGCCACCAGCAGAGAGGGGAGGGGGGCCTACGAGCAGTACTTC | CATSREGRGAYEQYF
TRBJ2-5 | TRBD1 | . | TRBV11-2 | TGTGCCAGCAGCTTAGTAGGGACAGGGTTTCCAGAGACCCAGTACTTC | CASSLVGTGFPETQYF
TRBJ2-1 | TRBD2 | . | TRBV15 | TGTGCCACCAGCCATACCTCGCTCAGCGGGAGGGCCAGACACAATGAGCAGTTCTTC | CATSHTSLSGRARHNEQFF
TRBJ2-7 | . | once | TRBV5-4 | TGTGCCGGAGATAGCGGAAGCTCCTACGAGCAGTACTTC | CAGDSGSSYEQYF
TRBJ1-1 | TRBD1 | . | TRBV4-2 | TGTGCCAGCAGCCGGTGGACGACCGGGACAGCCGCGAACCCGATGAACACTGAAGCTTTCTTT | CASSRWTTGTAANPMNTEAFF
TRBJ2-1 | . | . | TRBV7-9 | TGTGCCAGCAACCCGGATCTTTCCTACAATGAGCAGTTCTTC | CASNPDLSYNEQFF
TRBJ2-7 | TRBD2 | . | TRBV30 | TGTGCCTGGAGTGTAGGCGGGAGCGGCGAGCAGTACTTC | CAWSVGGSGEQYF